The present TCR beta chain was sequenced within a study of cytomegalovirus exposure and HLA in healthy donors. Whole-study findings and limits: Sequence variants that were highly shared formed a cluster that was likely a sequencing artifact. Segments of the TCR beta V type were, in most cases, productive about 87% or about 30% of the time in an earlier analysis.

The PCR had 60 Vbeta and 13 Jbeta primers. Using immunoSEQ multiplex PCR, the repertoire was profiled, and TCRdb retains in-frame clones only, with some absent. The sample records 250,000 or so clones, roughly 84% being singletons. CDR3 length equals 15 residues. Trimming cost V 6 bases and J 4 bases; bases outside gene matches: 11. CDR1 and CDR2 from the germline V gene are SGHTA and FQGTGA. Concerning this clone: What it binds is not known.

The rearrangement joins TRBV7-3 to TRBJ2-5; 7 bases map to TRBD1. The sample taken for sequencing was PBMCs. The TCR comes from a human donor in good health. CDR3 DNA: TGTGCCAGCAGTAATGGACAGGTGGGGTTAGAGACCCAGTACTTC. This encodes CASSNGQVGLETQYF.